Below, 32 T cell receptor beta chains from the same sample are listed, as sequenced in a study of T cell repertoires in cytomegalovirus infection. These TCRs' antigens remain unknown. From the reads, TCRdb called clonotypes with MiXCR, one entry per CDR3 protein. The table has some 800,000 distinct CDR3 sequences, around 29% seen once. Sequences were derived from cultured CD8+ T cells from PBMCs, sampled from culture after CMV antigen stimulation. The source is a human donor in good health (CMV status not recorded). Some clones in this sample may be carry-over from other donors' samples.

The chain joins TRBV6-2 or TRBV6-3 to TRBJ1-2; 7 positions match TRBD1. Looked up from germline, CDR1 is MNHEY and CDR2 is SVGEGT. The CDR3 has 15 residues. V lost 5 bases, J lost 1 base, and 7 bases stayed unmatched. The CDR3 reads CASSARDRLNYGYTF. As DNA, the CDR3 is TGTGCCAGCAGTGCCCGGGACAGACTTAACTATGGCTACACCTTC.

The chain carries TRBV5-1 and TRBJ2-3; 8 bases are shared with TRBD1. The J segment lost 8 bases and the V segment lost 10 bases, leaving 6 bases of the junction unmatched. Germline CDR1 is SGHRS and CDR2 is YFSETQ. CDR3 length: 11 residues. The CDR3 DNA is TGCGCCTGCGACAGGGGAGGTACGCAGTATTTT. Translated, it gives CACDRGGTQYF.

A few counts support this clonotype. The chain recombines TRBV19 with TRBJ1-1, with D unresolved. Trimming pared 2 bases from V and 0 bases from J, leaving 7 bases between. Germline V gene sequence: CDR1 LNHDA, CDR2 SQIVND (reference sequence). The length of the CDR3 is 14 residues. In nucleotides, the CDR3 is TGTGCCAGTAGTATAACCAGTTTGAACACTGAAGCTTTCTTT. Protein sequence: CASSITSLNTEAFF.

In its sample, this clonotype was seen a few times. The chain couples TRBV12-3 or TRBV12-4 to TRBJ2-3; D unclear. Between the trimmed V and J ends, which lost 6 bases and 6 bases, there was a span of 7 bases. This CDR3 is built from 11 residues. The CDR3: CASRRADTQYF. As DNA, the CDR3 is TGTGCCAGCAGGAGAGCGGATACGCAGTATTTT.

The rearrangement links TRBV7-8 to TRBJ2-5; no clear D. Between the trimmed V and J ends, which lost 5 bases and 5 bases, there was a span of 6 bases. Germline CDR1 SGHVS, CDR2 FQNEAQ. The CDR3 covers 11 residues. The chain's CDR3 is CASSGMETQYF. In DNA, the CDR3 is TGTGCCAGCAGCGGTATGGAGACCCAGTACTTC. The complete variable domain, with remaining parts taken from reference TRBV7-8 and TRBJ2-5, reads GAGVSQSPRYKVAKRGQDVALRCDPISGHVSLFWYQQALGQGPEFLTYFQNEAQLDKSGLPSDRFFAERPEGSVSTLKIQRTQQEDSAVYLCASSGMETQYFGPGTRLLVL.

In this sample, this clonotype turned up many times. The chain joins TRBV28 to TRBJ1-1; maybe TRBD1 (5 bases). The CDR3 is made up of 14 amino acids. The germline gives CDR1 MDHEN, CDR2 SYDVKM. The V gene lost 6 bases and the J gene lost 5 bases, with 16 bases spanning the gap. The CDR3 region has the DNA TGTGCCAGCAGGTCCGCGGGGGTCGGGACTGAAGCTTTCTTT. It is translated as CASRSAGVGTEAFF.

The CDR3: CASSLRVASFNTEAFF. The CDR3 DNA reads TGTGCCAGCAGTTTACGGGTGGCCTCCTTTAACACTGAAGCTTTCTTT. The chain links TRBV27 to TRBJ1-1, with no clear D. Germline V CDR1 and CDR2: MNHEY, SMNVEV (reference sequence). Trimming removed 2 bases from V and 2 bases from J, with 15 bases in between. The CDR3 is 16 amino acids.

In this sample, this clonotype turned up a few times. V and J are TRBV7-3 and TRBJ2-3; D call uncertain. Germline CDR1 and CDR2: SGHTA and FQGTGA. The CDR3 has 15 residues. Trimming removed 3 bases from V and 1 base from J, with 11 bases in between. The CDR3 coding sequence is TGTGCCAGCAGCTTCTTGGGCTCGGGCACAGATACGCAGTATTTT. As protein: CASSFLGSGTDTQYF.

The chain links TRBV24-1 to TRBJ1-2; 9 bases fit TRBD1. V lost 3 bases and J lost 9; bases outside the gene matches: 19. This CDR3 has 18 residues. Per germline, CDR1 KGHDR and CDR2 SFDVKD. Here the CDR3 reads CATSDPYVSRGGQGSYTF. CDR3 DNA: TGTGCCACCAGTGATCCGTACGTTTCGAGAGGGGGACAGGGCAGCTACACCTTC.

This clonotype has at least ten counts. V usage is TRBV7-2 and J usage is TRBJ2-1; 8 nucleotides line up with TRBD2. The V gene end was trimmed by 1 base and the J gene end by 8 bases; junction bases not matched to a gene: 10. The V gene's germline CDR1 is SGHTA and CDR2 FQGNSA. The CDR3 is 16 amino acids. As DNA, the CDR3 is TGTGCCAGCAGCTTAGAGGTCGCGGGGGGAACCTATGAGCAGTTCTTC. It specifies CASSLEVAGGTYEQFF.

The chain links TRBV6-2 or TRBV6-3 to TRBJ2-1; 7 bases are a match to TRBD1. This CDR3 spans 12 amino acids. The V gene end was trimmed by 6 bases and the J gene end by 6 bases; junction bases not matched to a gene: 2. Per the germline V gene, CDR1 is MNHEY and CDR2 is SVGEGT. In nucleotides, the CDR3 is TGTGCCAGCAGGTGGGACAGCAATGAGCAGTTCTTC. It yields the protein CASRWDSNEQFF.

This clonotype has more than one count but fewer than ten. The V and J genes are TRBV27 and TRBJ1-5; possible D gene TRBD1, 5 bases. From germline, CDR1 is MNHEY and CDR2 SMNVEV (reference sequence). There are 14 residues in the CDR3. The V end lost 3 bases, the J end lost 7 bases, and 13 bases lay between the germline ends. The CDR3 reads CASSFGGDYQPQHF. CDR3 nucleotide sequence: TGTGCCAGCAGTTTCGGAGGGGACTACCAGCCCCAGCATTTT.

CDR3 sequence: CASGSQRGLNTGELFF. CDR3 in DNA: TGTGCCAGCGGCTCCCAACGGGGGCTGAACACCGGGGAGCTGTTTTTT. V and J are TRBV11-2 and TRBJ2-2, with D possibly being TRBD1 or TRBD2 (6 bases each). The CDR3 length is 16 residues. V was cut by 8 bases and J by 1 base, with 17 bases left in between. Germline CDR1 SGHAT, CDR2 FQNNGV.

This chain connects TRBV13 to TRBJ2-3, with 11 bases that match TRBD2. Losses at the gene ends were 5 bases for V and 5 bases for J; bases not matched to a gene: 3. The CDR3 is 14 amino acids. CDR1 is PRHDT, CDR2 FYEKMQ, per germline (reference sequence). CDR3 protein: CASSPTSGEDTQYF. In DNA form, the CDR3 reads TGTGCCAGCAGCCCGACTAGCGGGGAAGATACGCAGTATTTT.

CDR3 nucleotide sequence: TGTGCCAGCAGCCCCCTGGGAGATTCACCCCTCCACTTT. This sequence encodes CASSPLGDSPLHF. The V and J genes are TRBV27 and TRBJ1-6; D is unresolved. Trimming took off 6 bases at V and 8 bases at J, with 11 bases between the two ends. This CDR3 spans 13 amino acids. The germline V gene encodes CDR1 MNHEY and CDR2 SMNVEV (reference sequence).

This chain uses TRBV6-5 with TRBJ1-4, with D uncertain. Per the germline V gene, CDR1 is MNHEY and CDR2 is SVGAGI. The CDR3 has 14 amino acids. V shed 10 bases and J shed 0 bases, with 12 bases lying between them. The CDR3 sequence: CATTTFATNEKLFF. The CDR3 DNA follows: TGTGCCACAACGACTTTCGCAACTAATGAAAAACTGTTTTTT.

The rearrangement uses TRBV20-1 and TRBJ1-6; D is undetermined. The CDR3 consists of 17 residues. Germline assignment: CDR1 DFQATT and CDR2 SNEGSKA (reference sequence). The V end was cut by 0 bases, the J end by 8 bases, with 20 bases between. The CDR3 region is CSARDWRTQEWDSPLHF. CDR3 DNA sequence: TGCAGTGCTAGAGATTGGAGAACGCAGGAATGGGATTCACCCCTCCACTTT.

In its sample, this clonotype was seen many times. This sequence joins TRBV7-6 and TRBJ2-2; D is tentatively TRBD1 or TRBD2 (6 bases each). Germline values: CDR1 SGHVS, CDR2 FNYEAQ. The V and J ends lost 5 bases and 5 bases respectively, with 27 bases between them. CDR3 size: 19 residues. The chain's CDR3 is CASSRLLRGAQRGTGELFF. CDR3 bases: TGTGCCAGCAGCCGTTTGCTGAGGGGGGCCCAACGAGGGACCGGGGAGCTGTTTTTT.

This clonotype was seen at least ten times. The V gene is TRBV7-8, the J gene TRBJ1-5; 8 bases agree with TRBD1. CDR3 size: 15 residues. J lost 2 bases, V lost 5 bases, and 5 bases had no gene match. Germline CDR1 SGHVS, CDR2 FQNEAQ. CDR3 DNA: TGTGCCAGCAGCCGGACAGGGCTTGGCAATCAGCCCCAGCATTTT. This encodes CASSRTGLGNQPQHF. Full variable domain (rest looked up from reference TRBV7-8 and TRBJ1-5): GAGVSQSPRYKVAKRGQDVALRCDPISGHVSLFWYQQALGQGPEFLTYFQNEAQLDKSGLPSDRFFAERPEGSVSTLKIQRTQQEDSAVYLCASSRTGLGNQPQHFGDGTRLSIL.

The chain recombines TRBV6-1 with TRBJ2-2; a weak D match, TRBD2 (6 bases). V lost 5 bases and J 0 bases, leaving 13 bases between the germline ends. The CDR3 covers 16 residues. Germline values: CDR1 MNHNS, CDR2 SASEGT. The CDR3 coding sequence is TGTGCCAGCAGTACGGGACTTTATCCGAACACCGGGGAGCTGTTTTTT. It encodes CASSTGLYPNTGELFF.

This clonotype appeared many times. The J gene is TRBJ2-1, the V gene TRBV6-2 or TRBV6-3; TRBD2 is a possible D gene (7 bases). Trimming cost V 6 bases and J 0 bases, with 27 bases left between them. Germline CDR1 and CDR2: MNHEY and SVGEGT. The CDR3 length is 20 residues. The CDR3 here is CASRWATGLSGGRSYNEQFF. The CDR3 DNA is TGTGCCAGCAGATGGGCTACGGGGCTGTCCGGGGGGCGCTCCTACAATGAGCAGTTCTTC.

This clonotype was seen a few times. The chain employs TRBV7-6 and TRBJ1-5, with a weak D call TRBD1 (5 bases). This CDR3 is 14 amino acids long. The germline CDR1 and CDR2 sequences are SGHVS and FNYEAQ. Trimming shortened V by 4 bases and J by 4 bases, and 11 bases separated the two germline ends. CDR3: CASSSAGANQPQHF. The CDR3 DNA follows: TGTGCCAGCAGCTCCGCCGGGGCAAATCAGCCCCAGCATTTT.

This clonotype was seen a handful of times. It may be a read error: a sequence one base away is much more abundant. The chain joins TRBV7-4 to TRBJ2-1; D may be TRBD2 (5 bases). The CDR3 is 12 residues long. Trimming stripped 3 bases from V and 8 bases from J, with 8 bases between. Germline values: CDR1 SGHVT, CDR2 SQSDAQ. The CDR3, as DNA: TGTGCCAGCAGCTTCGGGGTTTATGAGCAGTTCTTC. This encodes CASSFGVYEQFF.

This clonotype was seen many times. The rearrangement joins TRBV7-9 to TRBJ1-1; possible D gene TRBD1, 5 bases. CDR1 SEHNR and CDR2 FQNEAQ come from the germline V gene (reference sequence). The CDR3 is made up of 18 amino acids. V was cut by 5 bases and J by 0 bases, with 22 bases left in between. CDR3 bases: TGTGCCAGCAGCGGGGGTGAGGGGAGGATCACAATGAACACTGAAGCTTTCTTT. This gives the protein CASSGGEGRITMNTEAFF.

In its sample, this clonotype was seen many times. This chain connects TRBV7-8 to TRBJ2-3, with D perhaps matching TRBD1 (6 bases). Germline lookup yields CDR1 SGHVS and CDR2 FQNEAQ. The CDR3 is made up of 16 amino acids. Trimming removed 1 base from V and 2 bases from J, with 13 bases in between. CDR3 protein: CASSLVWGPSTDTQYF. The CDR3 region has the DNA TGTGCCAGCAGCTTAGTGTGGGGGCCCTCCACAGATACGCAGTATTTT. Together with reference TRBV7-8 and TRBJ2-3, the CDR3 gives the full variable domain: GAGVSQSPRYKVAKRGQDVALRCDPISGHVSLFWYQQALGQGPEFLTYFQNEAQLDKSGLPSDRFFAERPEGSVSTLKIQRTQQEDSAVYLCASSLVWGPSTDTQYFGPGTRLTVL.

The sample holds many counts of this clonotype. The chain uses TRBV7-8 and TRBJ2-7; weak D call: TRBD2 (7 bases). The CDR3 totals 15 residues. Per germline, CDR1 SGHVS and CDR2 FQNEAQ. Between the trimmed V and J ends, which lost 2 bases and 7 bases, there was a span of 18 bases. CDR3 in amino acids: CASSLSRGGVREQYF. The CDR3 DNA sequence: TGTGCCAGCAGCTTATCCAGGGGAGGGGTGCGGGAGCAGTACTTC.

The chain recombines TRBV7-9 with TRBJ1-4; possible D gene TRBD1, 5 bases. Trimming pared 4 bases from V and 4 bases from J, leaving 13 bases between. This CDR3 is built from 15 residues. Germline V CDR1 and CDR2: SEHNR, FQNEAQ (reference sequence). The CDR3 protein is CASSSAGRNNEKLFF. The CDR3 DNA reads TGTGCCAGCAGCTCTGCGGGACGGAATAATGAAAAACTGTTTTTT.

This clonotype was counted at least ten times. The chain uses TRBV7-3 and TRBJ1-1; no clear D. V was trimmed by 5 bases and J by 1 base, leaving 14 bases between them. CDR1 is SGHTA and CDR2 is FQGTGA in the germline V gene. This CDR3 is built from 15 residues. Written as DNA, the CDR3 is TGTGCCAGCAGCCTAGAGCGTCTTCCGAACACTGAAGCTTTCTTT. It translates to CASSLERLPNTEAFF.

The V call is TRBV9, the J call TRBJ1-1; the D gene is possibly TRBD1 (5 bases). Per germline, CDR1 SGDLS and CDR2 YYNGEE. This CDR3 is 15 amino acids long. The V and J ends lost 0 bases and 4 bases respectively, with 13 bases between them. In nucleotides, the CDR3 is TGTGCCAGCAGCGTAGTAGCCCAGGGCGGCACTGAAGCTTTCTTT. This encodes CASSVVAQGGTEAFF.

This clonotype is medium-sized. At one end the junction does not follow the germline gene, possibly because of a read error. The CDR3 coding sequence is TGTGCCAGCAGCTTACTAGCGGGGGGGCTCTACAATGAGCAGTTCTTC. Amino acids: CASSLLAGGLYNEQFF. The chain links TRBV5-1 to TRBJ2-1, with TRBD2 matching 13 bases. CDR1 and CDR2 (germline): SGHRS, YFSETQ. CDR3 length equals 16 residues. Variable domain in full (rest from reference TRBV5-1 and TRBJ2-1): KAGVTQTPRYLIKTRGQQVTLSCSPISGHRSVSWYQQTPGQGLQFLFEYFSETQRNKGNFPGRFSGRQFSNSRSEMNVSTLELGDSALYLCASSLLAGGLYNEQFFGPGTRLTVL.

This clonotype came up many times. The J gene is TRBJ2-5, the V gene TRBV7-6; 7 bases match TRBD2. V lost 4 bases, J lost 5 bases, and 1 base stayed unmatched. This CDR3 is built from 12 residues. In germline, CDR1 is SGHVS, CDR2 FNYEAQ. The CDR3 loop reads CASSSGGETQYF. The CDR3 nucleotides are TGTGCCAGCAGCTCCGGGGGGGAGACCCAGTACTTC.

The gene calls are TRBV10-3 and TRBJ2-7, with 10 bases aligning to TRBD1. V was clipped by 7 bases and J by 4 bases; unmatched bases: 4. The CDR3 is 13 amino acids. Looked up from germline, CDR1 is ENHRY and CDR2 is SYGVKD. This chain's CDR3 is CAITRDRGYEQYV. The CDR3 DNA reads TGTGCCATCACCCGGGACAGGGGTTACGAGCAGTACGTC.